The TCR beta chain under discussion was sequenced for a study of blood T cell repertoires in COVID-19. Authors' analysis steps: It was from reference gene primer amplification that nucleated cell counts were estimated. Using immunoSEQ multiplex PCR, the repertoire was profiled, and TCRdb retains in-frame clones only, with some absent. The V and J calls and clone size are taken from that table; D and trimming were inferred from the DNA. The sample includes 270,000 or so clones, roughly 84% of them seen just once. Enrolled through a virtual design, the participants were between 18 and 89 years of age and came from under 30 US areas. The germline gives CDR1 LNHNV, CDR2 YYDKDF (reference sequence). CDR3 size: 12 residues. V trimming: 3 bases; J trimming: 7 bases; junction bases outside the gene matches: 1.

Sequenced: PBMCs or T cells enriched from blood (not recorded which). This chain links TRBV15 with TRBJ2-5; 8 bases map to TRBD2. This TCR was sampled from a woman between 50 and 59 years old who had been exposed to COVID-19. The CDR3 nucleotides read TGTGCCACCAGCAGCGGGGGGGTGACCCAGTACTTC. Protein product: CATSSGGVTQYF.